This T cell receptor beta chain emerged from a study of T cells in tuberculosis. The overall study: Sequenced TCRs come from CD1B-GMM tetramer-binding T cells. PBMC were archived before or within 7 days of starting treatment. Notes on the study in general: A GMM-specific repertoire classifier reached about 85% accuracy, AUROC over 0.85. GMM-specific TCRs were nearer to active tuberculosis alpha repertoires, suggesting expansion.

The table lists this clone with a few counts. Its specificity is not known. Time point given: new active TB diagnosis, blood taken before or within 7 days of starting treatment. TCRdb keeps only in-frame clones here, not all; method: immunoSEQ multiplex PCR. The data hold around 40,000 clones, with approximately 93% observed a single time. This clonotype was sampled from an adult with tuberculosis. This material consisted of PBMCs, taken at tuberculosis diagnosis.

This CDR3 reads CSVELGGGAEDGYTF. Here the CDR3 DNA reads TGCAGCGTTGAGCTGGGTGGGGGCGCAGAAGATGGCTACACCTTC. This chain uses TRBV29-1 with TRBJ1-2; maybe TRBD1 (6 bases). The V end lost 3 bases, the J end lost 6 bases, and 20 bases lay between the germline ends. CDR3 length equals 15 residues. Germline CDR1 SQVTM, CDR2 ANQGSEA.